This TCR beta chain stems from a study of control samples from healthy donors and cancer patients. The data were produced by immunoSEQ multiplex PCR, yet TCRdb's version contains in-frame clones alone and is incomplete. The data hold tens of thousands of clones, with around 96% observed a single time. CDR1 and CDR2 (germline): SNHLY, FYNNEI. This CDR3 contains 15 residues. V lost 9 bases and J lost 2, with 19 bases in between. The chain employs TRBV2 and TRBJ1-1; D possibly corresponds to TRBD1 (6 bases). Sequencing input: blood. The receptor was derived from a woman under 30 in good health. The CDR3 nucleotides are TGTGCCAGTAAGCTATCGGGGGGCGCCAACACTGAAGCTTTCTTT. Translating it yields CASKLSGGANTEAFF.